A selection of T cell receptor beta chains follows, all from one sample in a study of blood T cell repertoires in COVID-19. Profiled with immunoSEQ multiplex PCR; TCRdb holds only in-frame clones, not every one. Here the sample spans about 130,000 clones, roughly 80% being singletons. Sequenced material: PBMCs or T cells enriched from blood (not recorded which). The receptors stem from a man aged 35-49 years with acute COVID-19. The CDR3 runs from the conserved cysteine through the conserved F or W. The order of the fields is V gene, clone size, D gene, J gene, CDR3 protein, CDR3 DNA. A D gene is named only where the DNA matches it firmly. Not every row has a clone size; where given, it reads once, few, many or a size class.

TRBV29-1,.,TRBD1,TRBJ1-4,CSARQGSQEKLFF,TGCAGCGCGAGACAGGGGTCGCAGGAAAAACTGTTTTTT
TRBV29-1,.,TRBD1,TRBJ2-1,CSAGQGRTAEQFF,TGCAGCGCCGGACAGGGGCGGACCGCTGAGCAGTTCTTC
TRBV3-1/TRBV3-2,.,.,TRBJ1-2,CASSSYGGYTF,TGTGCCAGCAGCTCCTACGGTGGCTACACCTTC
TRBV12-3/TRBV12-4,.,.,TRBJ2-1,CASSLRGLHEQFF,TGTGCCAGCAGTTTAAGAGGGCTCCATGAGCAGTTCTTC
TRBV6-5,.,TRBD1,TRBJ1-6,CASSYSGGQGDSPLHF,TGTGCCAGCAGTTACTCAGGGGGCCAGGGGGATTCACCCCTCCACTTT
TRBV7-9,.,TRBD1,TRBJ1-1,CASSTGQGAGAEAFF,TGTGCCAGCAGCACGGGACAGGGGGCTGGGGCTGAAGCTTTCTTT
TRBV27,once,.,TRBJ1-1,CASSLGGDAEAFF,TGTGCCAGCAGTTTGGGGGGTGACGCTGAAGCTTTCTTT
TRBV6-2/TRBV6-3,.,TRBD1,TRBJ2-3,CASSDRTGGTDTQYF,TGTGCCAGCAGTGACCGGACAGGGGGCACAGATACGCAGTATTTT
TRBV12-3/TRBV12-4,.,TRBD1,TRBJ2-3,CASSPGTGLEYF,TGTGCCAGCAGTCCGGGGACAGGCCTGGAGTATTTT
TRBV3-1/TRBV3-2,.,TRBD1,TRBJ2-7,CASSAKWTGNYEQYF,TGTGCCAGCAGCGCAAAATGGACAGGGAACTACGAGCAGTACTTC
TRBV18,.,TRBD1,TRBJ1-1,CASSPPGQGKAFF,TGTGCCAGCTCACCTCCGGGACAGGGCAAAGCTTTCTTT
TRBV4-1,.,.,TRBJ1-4,CASSQDGRSATNEKLFF,TGCGCCAGCAGCCAAGATGGAAGGAGTGCAACTAATGAAAAACTGTTTTTT
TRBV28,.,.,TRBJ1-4,CASRSRNEKLFF,TGTGCCAGCAGGTCCCGGAATGAAAAACTGTTTTTT
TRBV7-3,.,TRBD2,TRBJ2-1,CASSLSPSSGRVKYNEQFF,TGTGCCAGCAGCTTAAGCCCTTCTAGCGGGAGGGTGAAATACAATGAGCAGTTCTTC
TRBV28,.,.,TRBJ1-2,CASSPRGQIYYGYTF,TGTGCCAGCAGTCCCCGAGGACAGATTTACTATGGCTACACCTTC
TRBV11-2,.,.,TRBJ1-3,CASSLVTGSGSGNTIYF,TGTGCCAGCAGCTTAGTCACAGGGAGTGGCTCTGGAAACACCATATATTTT
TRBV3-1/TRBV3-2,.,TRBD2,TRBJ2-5,CASSLLSGRSEVTQYF,TGTGCCAGCAGCCTGCTTAGCGGGAGGAGTGAAGTGACCCAGTACTTC
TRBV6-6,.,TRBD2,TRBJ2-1,CASKAGGDGNEQFF,TGTGCCAGCAAAGCGGGAGGGGACGGCAATGAGCAGTTCTTC
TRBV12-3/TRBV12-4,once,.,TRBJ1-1,CASSFRGNTEAFF,TGTGCCAGCAGTTTTAGGGGGAACACTGAAGCTTTCTTT
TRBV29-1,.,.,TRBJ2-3,CSVATGDTQYF,TGCAGCGTGGCCACAGGAGATACGCAGTATTTT
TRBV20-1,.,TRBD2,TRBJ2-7,CSASYAGEPSYEQYF,TGCAGTGCTAGTTACGCGGGAGAGCCTTCCTACGAGCAGTACTTC
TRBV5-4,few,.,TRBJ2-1,CASSPAGGLGRSEQFF,TGTGCCAGCAGCCCGGCGGGTGGGCTAGGACGGAGTGAGCAGTTCTTC
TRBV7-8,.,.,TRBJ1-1,CASSLGLWNTEAFF,TGTGCCAGCAGCTTAGGACTCTGGAACACTGAAGCTTTCTTT
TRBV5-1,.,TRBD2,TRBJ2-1,CASSPGTANRIAGGTYNEQFF,TGCGCCAGCAGCCCCGGGACCGCGAATAGAATAGCGGGGGGAACCTACAATGAGCAGTTCTTC
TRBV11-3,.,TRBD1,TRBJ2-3,CASSLTGAGDTQYF,TGTGCCAGCAGCTTGACAGGGGCGGGCGATACGCAGTATTTT